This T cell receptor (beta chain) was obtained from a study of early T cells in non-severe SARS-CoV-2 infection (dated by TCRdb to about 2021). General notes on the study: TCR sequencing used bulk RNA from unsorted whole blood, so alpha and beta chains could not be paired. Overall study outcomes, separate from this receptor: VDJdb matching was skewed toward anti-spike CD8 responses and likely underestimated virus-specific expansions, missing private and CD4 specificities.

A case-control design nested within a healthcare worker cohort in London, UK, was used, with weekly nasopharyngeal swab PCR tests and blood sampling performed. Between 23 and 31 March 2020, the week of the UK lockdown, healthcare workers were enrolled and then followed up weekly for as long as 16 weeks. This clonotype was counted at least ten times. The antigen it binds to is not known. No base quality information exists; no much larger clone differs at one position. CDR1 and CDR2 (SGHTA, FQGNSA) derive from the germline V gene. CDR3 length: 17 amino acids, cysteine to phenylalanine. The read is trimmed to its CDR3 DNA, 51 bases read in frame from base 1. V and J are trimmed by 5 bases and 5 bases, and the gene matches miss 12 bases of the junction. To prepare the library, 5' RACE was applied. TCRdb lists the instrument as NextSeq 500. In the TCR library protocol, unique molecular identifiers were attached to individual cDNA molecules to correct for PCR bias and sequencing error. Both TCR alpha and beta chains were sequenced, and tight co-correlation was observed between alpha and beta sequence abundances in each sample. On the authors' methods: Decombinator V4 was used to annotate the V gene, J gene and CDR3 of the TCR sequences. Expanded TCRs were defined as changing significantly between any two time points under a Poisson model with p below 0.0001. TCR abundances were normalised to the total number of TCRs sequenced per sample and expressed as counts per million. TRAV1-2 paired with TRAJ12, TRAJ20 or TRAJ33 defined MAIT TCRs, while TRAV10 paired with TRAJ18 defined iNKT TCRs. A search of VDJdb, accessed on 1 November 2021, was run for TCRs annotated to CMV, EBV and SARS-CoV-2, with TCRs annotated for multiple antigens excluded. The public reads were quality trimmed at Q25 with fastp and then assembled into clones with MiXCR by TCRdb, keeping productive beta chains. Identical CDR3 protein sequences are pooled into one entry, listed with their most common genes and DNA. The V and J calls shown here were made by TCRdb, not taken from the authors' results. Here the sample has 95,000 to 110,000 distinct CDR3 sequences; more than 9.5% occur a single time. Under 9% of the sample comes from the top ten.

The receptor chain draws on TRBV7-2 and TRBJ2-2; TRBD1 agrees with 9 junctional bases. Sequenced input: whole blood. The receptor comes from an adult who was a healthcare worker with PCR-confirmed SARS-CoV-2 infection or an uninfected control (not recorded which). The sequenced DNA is TGTGCCAGCAGCCCCACGTCGGGACAGGGATCAACCGGGGAGCTGTTTTTT. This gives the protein CASSPTSGQGSTGELFF.